The 24 T cell receptor beta chains below come from one sample, sequenced in a study of T cell responses to AZD1222 COVID-19 vaccine. The assay was immunoSEQ multiplex PCR, and TCRdb's table has in-frame clones only and misses some. This table holds around 140,000 clones, approximately 90% found once. The sample here was peripheral blood, taken on day 0 of AZD1222 vaccination. These receptors were collected from an adult in good health.

This chain connects TRBV28 to TRBJ2-3, with 7 bases lining up with TRBD2. Trimming took 5 bases from V and 2 from J; bases not matched to a gene: 4. The CDR3 sequence is 14 residues long. Germline values: CDR1 MDHEN, CDR2 SYDVKM. CDR3 DNA sequence: TGTGCCAGCAGTCCGGGAGGACTCACAGATACGCAGTATTTT. Protein sequence: CASSPGGLTDTQYF. Looking up the rest from reference TRBV28 and TRBJ2-3 gives the full variable domain: DVKVTQSSRYLVKRTGEKVFLECVQDMDHENMFWYRQDPGLGLRLIYFSYDVKMKEKGDIPEGYSVSREKKERFSLILESASTNQTSMYLCASSPGGLTDTQYFGPGTRLTVL.

The chain uses TRBV3-1 (or the pseudogene TRBV3-2) and TRBJ1-6; D unclear. Trimming removed 5 bases at V and 9 bases at J, with 17 bases between. Germline CDR1 reads LGHDT; CDR2 reads YNNKEL (reference sequence). This CDR3 has 15 residues. CDR3 sequence: CASSENEQRFSPLHF. The CDR3 region has the DNA TGTGCCAGCAGCGAAAACGAGCAAAGGTTTTCACCCCTCCACTTT.

The rearrangement joins TRBV21-1 to TRBJ1-1; the table's TRBD1 call for D was not verified on the DNA. TRBV21-1 is deemed a pseudogene. The CDR3 runs 15 residues. CDR3 bases: TGTGCCAGCAGCAAAAGTGGCAACCCGAACCCTGAAGCTTTCTTT. Residues: CASSKSGNPNPEAFF.

V and J are TRBV30 and TRBJ2-7, with unresolved D. The germline CDR1 and CDR2 sequences are GTSNPN and SVGIG (reference sequence). V was trimmed by 3 bases and J by 0 bases, leaving 12 bases between them. This CDR3 comprises 14 residues. This CDR3 reads CAWRPGLSSYEQYF. CDR3 DNA: TGTGCCTGGAGACCCGGGTTGAGCTCCTACGAGCAGTACTTC.

This chain joins TRBV7-3 and TRBJ2-1, with D uncertain. The CDR3 totals 13 residues. V lost 5 bases, J lost 7 bases, and 12 bases lay in between. The germline V gene encodes CDR1 SGHTA and CDR2 FQGTGA. This CDR3 reads CASSAMQRNEQFF. The DNA of the CDR3 is TGTGCCAGCAGCGCCATGCAAAGGAATGAGCAGTTCTTC.

This chain connects TRBV7-9 to TRBJ1-1; TRBD1 matches at 7 bases. Unmatched junction bases numbered 4, after V lost 5 bases and J lost 4 bases. The CDR3 is 13 residues long. Germline V gene lookup returns CDR1 SEHNR and CDR2 FQNEAQ (reference sequence). CDR3 sequence (DNA): TGTGCCAGCAGCCTGGACAGGTCCACTGAAGCTTTCTTT. It is translated as CASSLDRSTEAFF.

The chain joins TRBV28 to TRBJ1-3; D is unresolved. V was trimmed by 7 bases and J by 4 bases, leaving 20 bases between them. From germline, CDR1 is MDHEN and CDR2 SYDVKM. This CDR3 region has 16 residues. CDR3 loop: CASTPSPGREGNTIYF. The CDR3 DNA is TGTGCCAGCACCCCGTCTCCCGGGCGGGAAGGAAACACCATATATTTT.

On this clone itself: At one of its ends the junction is not consistent with the germline gene, which may arise from a read error. The chain joins TRBV7-9 to TRBJ1-1; D gene uncertain. Germline CDR1 is SEHNR and CDR2 is FQNEAQ (reference sequence). The CDR3 runs 11 residues. The CDR3, as DNA: TGTGCCAGCAGGCCCGCCCCTCCCTCTTTTTTT. Its protein is CASRPAPPSFF.

The rearrangement links TRBV19 to TRBJ2-1; 10 nucleotides line up with TRBD1. From germline, CDR1 is LNHDA and CDR2 SQIVND (reference sequence). The CDR3 length is 17 residues. The V and J ends lost 3 bases and 6 bases, in that order; junction bases with no gene match: 11. CDR3 in amino acids: CASSIPPGQGRSNEQFF. CDR3 nucleotide sequence: TGTGCCAGTAGTATTCCACCGGGACAGGGGAGAAGCAATGAGCAGTTCTTC.

J is TRBJ2-1 and V is TRBV4-3; unclear D gene. This CDR3 comprises 16 residues. V was trimmed by 0 bases and J by 5 bases, leaving 14 bases between them. Germline V gene sequence: CDR1 LGHNA, CDR2 YSLEER. CDR3 nucleotides: TGCGCCAGCAGCCAAGATCACGGGTCTTGGGACAATGAGCAGTTCTTC. It codes for CASSQDHGSWDNEQFF.

V is TRBV19 and J is TRBJ1-5; D call uncertain. V shed 2 bases and J shed 4 bases, with 9 bases lying between them. Germline V CDR1 and CDR2: LNHDA, SQIVND (reference sequence). The CDR3 has 14 amino acids. For the CDR3, the DNA is TGTGCCAGTAGTATACGGTCGGGAAATCAGCCCCAGCATTTT. Amino acids: CASSIRSGNQPQHF.

The J gene is TRBJ1-3, the V gene TRBV9; no reliable D call. This CDR3 has 12 amino acids. V was pared by 3 bases and J by 8 bases, with 9 bases between. Germline V gives CDR1 SGDLS, CDR2 YYNGEE. This chain's CDR3 is CASSGTGYTIYF. In DNA, the CDR3 is TGTGCCAGCAGCGGTACCGGGTACACCATATATTTT.

The J gene is TRBJ2-7, the V gene TRBV5-1, with a possible D match to TRBD1 (6 bases). Per the germline V gene, CDR1 is SGHRS and CDR2 is YFSETQ. V was pared by 7 bases and J by 3 bases, with 11 bases between. The CDR3 covers 12 residues. CDR3 nucleotides: TGCGCCAGCGCGGACAGAAACTACGAGCAGTACTTC. Translating it yields CASADRNYEQYF.

The rearrangement uses TRBV18 and TRBJ2-1; tentatively, D is TRBD2 (5 bases). Germline V CDR1 and CDR2: KGHSH, LQKENI. The CDR3 covers 16 residues. The V and J ends lost 0 bases and 2 bases respectively, with 11 bases between them. The CDR3 reads CASSPPQAAAYNEQFF. The CDR3 nucleotides are TGTGCCAGCTCACCACCCCAGGCAGCGGCCTACAATGAGCAGTTCTTC.

The V and J genes are TRBV7-6 and TRBJ1-2; D uncertain. The CDR3 totals 21 residues. Germline assignment: CDR1 SGHVS and CDR2 FNYEAQ. V was shortened by 4 bases and J by 0 bases, with 30 bases between the two germline ends. Here the CDR3 DNA reads TGTGCCAGCAGCTACTCCGACGGGCAGGCTGATCGGGGTCGGTCTAACTATGGCTACACCTTC. Its protein is CASSYSDGQADRGRSNYGYTF.

This sequence joins TRBV6-4 and TRBJ1-5; unclear D gene. Between the trimmed V and J ends, which lost 3 bases and 7 bases, there was a span of 10 bases. The CDR3 is made up of 13 amino acids. Germline assignment: CDR1 MRHNA and CDR2 SNTAGT. This CDR3 is CASSEGAEQPQHF. CDR3 DNA: TGTGCCAGCAGTGAGGGAGCGGAACAGCCCCAGCATTTT.

The rearrangement uses TRBV5-4 and TRBJ2-3, with D possibly matching TRBD1 (6 bases). Germline values: CDR1 SGHNT, CDR2 YYREEE (reference sequence). Trimming took 1 base from V and 2 from J, leaving 11 bases between them. The CDR3 runs 15 residues. CDR3 region: CASSLLTGTTDTQYF. In DNA form, the CDR3 reads TGTGCCAGCAGCTTGCTAACAGGGACCACAGATACGCAGTATTTT.

In nucleotides, the CDR3 is TGCAGCGTTGAAAGAGGTGTCCTGGGGAGAGACACTGAAGCTTTCTTT. This encodes CSVERGVLGRDTEAFF. The rearrangement joins TRBV29-1 to TRBJ1-1; D uncertain. Germline V gene sequence: CDR1 SQVTM, CDR2 ANQGSEA. This CDR3 is 16 amino acids long. Deletions cut 2 bases from V and 3 bases from J, with 19 bases between.

V and J are TRBV5-1 and TRBJ2-7; 9 bases match TRBD2. Germline trimming cut 0 bases from V and 5 bases from J; bases unmatched to any gene: 3. This CDR3 has 14 residues. CDR1 and CDR2 (germline): SGHRS, YFSETQ. CDR3 DNA sequence: TGCGCCAGCAGCTTGGGGTTAGCGGGAGACGAGCAGTACTTC. It codes for CASSLGLAGDEQYF. The full variable domain, in which reference TRBV5-1 and TRBJ2-7 provide the parts outside the CDR3, is KAGVTQTPRYLIKTRGQQVTLSCSPISGHRSVSWYQQTPGQGLQFLFEYFSETQRNKGNFPGRFSGRQFSNSRSEMNVSTLELGDSALYLCASSLGLAGDEQYFGPGTRLTVT.

The CDR3 nucleotides are TGTGCCTGGGGCCGAGGCAAGGGGTCCGATACGCAGTATTTT. Protein sequence: CAWGRGKGSDTQYF. The J gene is TRBJ2-3, the V gene TRBV30, with D maybe TRBD1 (5 bases). The CDR3 runs to 14 residues. Germline lookup yields CDR1 GTSNPN and CDR2 SVGIG (reference sequence). V was pared by 5 bases and J by 6 bases, with 18 bases between.

The genes are TRBV29-1 and TRBJ2-6; the D gene could be TRBD1 or TRBD2 (5 bases each). Deletions cut 2 bases from V and 3 bases from J, with 11 bases between. CDR3 length: 15 amino acids. The germline gives CDR1 SQVTM, CDR2 ANQGSEA. DNA for the CDR3: TGCAGCGTTGAACTGAGGGGTCGTGGGGCCAACGTCCTGACTTTC. This encodes CSVELRGRGANVLTF.

The chain couples TRBV27 to TRBJ2-7; the D gene is possibly TRBD1 (6 bases). The CDR3 totals 13 residues. Trimming pared 2 bases from V and 5 bases from J, leaving 10 bases between. Germline CDR1 MNHEY, CDR2 SMNVEV (reference sequence). The CDR3 reads CASSLGQINEQYF. The CDR3 bases are TGTGCCAGCAGTTTAGGACAGATCAACGAGCAGTACTTC.

The V and J genes are TRBV11-3 and TRBJ2-3, with D possibly matching TRBD2 (5 bases). Germline CDR1 and CDR2: SGHNT and YENEEA. V shed 5 bases and J shed 6 bases, with 12 bases lying between them. CDR3 length: 13 amino acids. CDR3 DNA: TGTGCCAGCAGCCCGGGGAGTCAGGATACGCAGTATTTT. Its protein product is CASSPGSQDTQYF.

The gene calls are TRBV6-1 and TRBJ1-4, with a possible D match to TRBD1 (5 bases). V lost 2 bases and J 1 base, leaving 11 bases between the germline ends. From germline, CDR1 is MNHNS and CDR2 SASEGT. The CDR3 covers 16 residues. For the CDR3, the DNA is TGTGCCAGCAGTGAACTAAAGGGGTTAACTAATGAAAAACTGTTTTTT. Translated: CASSELKGLTNEKLFF.